These 29 T cell receptor beta chains were sequenced from one sample in a study of T cells in Graves' hyperthyroidism and ophthalmopathy. TCR beta CDR3 regions were amplified from RNA transcripts. RT-PCR in the first round (using the HTBI primer set) targeted the TCR CDR3. MiXCR, applied by TCRdb to the multiplex PCR reads, yields one record per CDR3 protein. The sample holds about 520,000 distinct CDR3 sequences; approximately 25% are singletons and the top ten take about 11%. Sequencing was done on a sample of blood. All receptors come from a woman in her thirties with Graves' ophthalmopathy.

This clonotype was detected many times. The chain uses TRBV28 and TRBJ2-7; D ambiguous. V was cut by 6 bases and J by 3 bases, with 18 bases left in between. This CDR3 region has 15 residues. In germline, CDR1 is MDHEN, CDR2 SYDVKM. CDR3 sequence reads: CASSYLRVTRYEQYF. The CDR3, as DNA: TGTGCCAGCAGCTACCTAAGAGTGACCCGCTACGAGCAGTACTTC.

In this sample, this clonotype turned up a few times. The V and J genes are TRBV20-1 and TRBJ2-7; tentative D call: TRBD2 (5 bases). V was clipped by 3 bases and J by 2 bases, with 11 bases between them. The V gene's germline CDR1 is DFQATT and CDR2 SNEGSKA (reference sequence). CDR3 size: 13 residues. The CDR3 DNA sequence: TGCAGTGCTAGTGTTCCGGGAACCTACGAGCAGTACTTC. Protein sequence: CSASVPGTYEQYF.

As DNA, the CDR3 is TGTGCCAGCAGCTTAAAACACACCGAATCTGAATGGAGGGGTGAAGCTTTCTTT. Amino acids: CASSLKHTESEWRGEAFF. The rearrangement uses TRBV7-3 and TRBJ1-1; TRBD1 might be the D (5 bases). The germline V gene has CDR1 SGHTA and CDR2 FQGTGA. V was shortened by 1 base and J by 7 bases, with 25 bases between the two germline ends. This CDR3 has 18 residues.

This clonotype was counted many times. The chain joins TRBV10-3 to TRBJ1-2; D ambiguous. Looked up from germline, CDR1 is ENHRY and CDR2 is SYGVKD. CDR3 length: 13 amino acids. V was shortened by 4 bases and J by 4 bases, with 10 bases between the two germline ends. The CDR3 nucleotides are TGTGCCATCAGTGGAGGCCAGAGCTATGGCTACACCTTC. Its protein is CAISGGQSYGYTF.

There are a few counts of this clonotype. The V and J genes are TRBV30 and TRBJ1-5, with D unresolved. The V end was cut by 2 bases, the J end by 1 base, with 6 bases between. The CDR3 is 13 amino acids. CDR1 is GTSNPN and CDR2 is SVGIG in the germline V gene (reference sequence). The CDR3 DNA reads as TGTGCCTGGAGTCTCCTGAGCAATCAGCCCCAGCATTTT. This codes for CAWSLLSNQPQHF.

In its sample, this clonotype was seen many times. In DNA form, the CDR3 reads TGTGCCAGTAGTCGGTCATCGGTGAACACTGAAGCTTTCTTT. The encoded protein is CASSRSSVNTEAFF. The chain carries TRBV19 and TRBJ1-1; D is unresolved. CDR3 length: 14 residues. CDR1 is LNHDA, CDR2 SQIVND, per germline (reference sequence). V was trimmed by 5 bases and J by 0 bases, leaving 10 bases between them.

This clonotype was observed many times. The chain is built from TRBV2 and TRBJ1-5; D gene uncertain. Germline V gene sequence: CDR1 SNHLY, CDR2 FYNNEI. With 6 bases removed from V and 2 bases from J, the gap between germline ends came to 11 bases. CDR3 length equals 14 residues. The CDR3 DNA reads as TGTGCCAGCAGACTTTGGGCAGGCAATCAGCCCCAGCATTTT. Amino acid sequence: CASRLWAGNQPQHF.

The rearrangement joins TRBV28 to TRBJ1-1; the D is unclear. Germline-derived CDR1 and CDR2 are MDHEN and SYDVKM. V shed 7 bases and J shed 3 bases, with 15 bases lying between them. There are 14 residues in the CDR3. The CDR3 protein is CASIKRSQDTEAFF. DNA for the CDR3: TGTGCCAGCATAAAAAGGTCGCAAGACACTGAAGCTTTCTTT.

In this sample, this clonotype turned up a few times. This chain's CDR3 is CASRPQGRSWETQYF. CDR3 coding DNA: TGTGCCAGCAGGCCACAGGGGCGGTCGTGGGAGACCCAGTACTTC. The chain uses TRBV6-1 and TRBJ2-5; 7 bases fit TRBD1. The V gene's germline CDR1 is MNHNS and CDR2 SASEGT. The junction had 12 bases not matched to a gene; V was cut back by 6 bases and J by 5 bases. The CDR3 has 15 residues.

This sequence joins TRBV11-1 and TRBJ2-2, with 7 bases identical to TRBD1. V was pared by 7 bases and J by 7 bases, with 18 bases of the junction left unmatched. The CDR3 is made up of 17 amino acids. The germline gives CDR1 SGHAT, CDR2 FQDESV (reference sequence). Written as DNA, the CDR3 is TGTGCCAGCAACTCTGCCAAGGGGGCAGTTAATCACGGGGAGCTGTTTTTT. Protein product: CASNSAKGAVNHGELFF. Looking up the rest from reference TRBV11-1 and TRBJ2-2 gives the full variable domain: EAEVAQSPRYKITEKSQAVAFWCDPISGHATLYWYRQILGQGPELLVQFQDESVVDDSQLPKDRFSAERLKGVDSTLKIQPAELGDSAMYLCASNSAKGAVNHGELFFGEGSRLTVL.

The chain has TRBV28 and TRBJ2-7; TRBD1 or TRBD2 may be the D gene (5 bases each). The CDR3 sequence is 15 residues long. Germline V gene sequence: CDR1 MDHEN, CDR2 SYDVKM. Deletions cut 2 bases from V and 4 bases from J, with 15 bases between. The CDR3 nucleotides are TGTGCCAGCAGTTTAGGGACGGATCCTCGATACGAGCAGTACTTC. It is translated as CASSLGTDPRYEQYF.

This clonotype appeared many times. This chain uses TRBV20-1 with TRBJ1-5, with a possible D match to TRBD1 (6 bases). V was pared by 3 bases and J by 5 bases, with 14 bases between. The CDR3 runs to 14 residues. CDR1 is DFQATT and CDR2 is SNEGSKA in the germline V gene (reference sequence). DNA for the CDR3: TGCAGTGCTAGTAGGACAGCCGGGGATCAGCCCCAGCATTTT. Its protein is CSASRTAGDQPQHF.

This clonotype was seen repeatedly, ten times or more. The chain combines TRBV20-1 with TRBJ1-1, with TRBD1 matching over 7 bases. The germline V gene encodes CDR1 DFQATT and CDR2 SNEGSKA (reference sequence). The CDR3 totals 13 residues. DNA for the CDR3: TGCAGACTTAGCCGGGACAGTCACACTGAAGCTTTCTTT. Its translation: CRLSRDSHTEAFF.

The chain is built from TRBV12-3 or TRBV12-4 and TRBJ2-5, with a possible D match to TRBD2 (6 bases). CDR3 size: 13 residues. V was pared by 2 bases and J by 7 bases, with 11 bases between. The CDR3 DNA is TGTGCCAGCAGTTTACACGGGGAGGTGACCCAGTACTTC. It specifies CASSLHGEVTQYF.

This clonotype was picked up many times. This chain joins TRBV6-5 and TRBJ1-2; D is undetermined. The V and J ends lost 0 bases and 1 base respectively, with 6 bases between them. Germline assignment: CDR1 MNHEY and CDR2 SVGAGI. This CDR3 has 14 residues. CDR3 DNA: TGTGCCAGCAGTTACTCAGCCAATAACTATGGCTACACCTTC. It specifies CASSYSANNYGYTF.

The V and J genes are TRBV3-1 and TRBJ1-1; 7 bases fit TRBD1. This CDR3 is built from 14 residues. The germline V gene encodes CDR1 LGHDT and CDR2 YNNKEL (reference sequence). V lost 7 bases to trimming and J lost 4 bases; unmatched junction nucleotides: 9. CDR3 protein: CASTSKGAGTEAFF. The CDR3 DNA is TGTGCCAGCACCTCCAAGGGGGCCGGCACTGAAGCTTTCTTT.

This clonotype was detected ten times or more. The chain links TRBV27 to TRBJ1-5; a possible D gene is TRBD1 (5 bases). Per germline, CDR1 MNHEY and CDR2 SMNVEV (reference sequence). The CDR3 is 15 residues long. The V end was cut by 2 bases, the J end by 5 bases, with 13 bases between. The CDR3 sequence is CASSLGGGNDQPQHF. In DNA form, the CDR3 reads TGTGCCAGCAGTTTAGGGGGGGGGAACGATCAGCCCCAGCATTTT.

This clonotype was counted many times. This chain connects TRBV28 to TRBJ2-5, with a tentative D call TRBD2 (7 bases). CDR3 length equals 17 residues. Trimming removed 3 bases at V and 6 bases at J, with 23 bases between. The V gene's germline CDR1 is MDHEN and CDR2 SYDVKM. CDR3 region: CASSLGGRRGRGQTQYF. The CDR3 bases are TGTGCCAGCAGTTTGGGAGGGAGAAGGGGCAGGGGACAGACCCAGTACTTC. The full variable domain, in which reference TRBV28 and TRBJ2-5 provide the parts outside the CDR3, is DVKVTQSSRYLVKRTGEKVFLECVQDMDHENMFWYRQDPGLGLRLIYFSYDVKMKEKGDIPEGYSVSREKKERFSLILESASTNQTSMYLCASSLGGRRGRGQTQYFGPGTRLLVL.

This clonotype came up many times. The V and J genes are TRBV12-3 or TRBV12-4 and TRBJ1-1, with D possibly TRBD1 on 6 matching bases. The CDR3 has 15 amino acids. Trimming removed 5 bases from V and 5 bases from J, with 18 bases in between. The CDR3 protein is CASSNLWGAGTEAFF. CDR3 DNA sequence: TGTGCCAGCAGTAACCTTTGGGGGGCGGGGACTGAAGCTTTCTTT.

This clonotype was counted ten times or more. The genes are TRBV6-5 and TRBJ1-1; 7 bases line up with TRBD1. Germline CDR1 reads MNHEY; CDR2 reads SVGAGI. This CDR3 has 14 residues. With V trimmed by 2 bases and J by 4 bases, 4 bases remained unmatched. CDR3 amino acids: CASSYGDRPTEAFF. The CDR3 DNA sequence: TGTGCCAGCAGTTACGGGGACAGACCCACTGAAGCTTTCTTT.

A few counts support this clonotype. This chain uses TRBV6-1 with TRBJ1-2; 11 bases are shared with TRBD1. The CDR3 consists of 14 residues. V gave up 7 bases and J gave up 5 bases; unmatched junction bases: 6. Germline CDR1 MNHNS, CDR2 SASEGT. CDR3 bases: TGTGCCAGCACTCCCGGGACAGGGGGTTATGGCTACACCTTC. Its protein is CASTPGTGGYGYTF.

This clonotype was detected ten times or more. This chain connects TRBV2 to TRBJ1-1; D not certain. Trimming took off 5 bases at V and 0 bases at J, with 10 bases between the two ends. Germline CDR1 is SNHLY and CDR2 is FYNNEI. CDR3 length equals 14 residues. CDR3 bases: TGTGCCAGCAGTCCCGGACCGTTGAACACTGAAGCTTTCTTT. It specifies CASSPGPLNTEAFF.

The chain uses TRBV28 and TRBJ2-2; TRBD1 matches 7 bases. Germline trimming cut 7 bases from V and 4 bases from J; bases unmatched to any gene: 9. The CDR3 consists of 15 residues. Per germline, CDR1 MDHEN and CDR2 SYDVKM. The CDR3 loop reads CASIYATGITGELFF. CDR3 coding DNA: TGTGCCAGCATCTATGCGACAGGGATCACCGGGGAGCTGTTTTTT.

This clonotype was detected only a few times. V gene TRBV12-3 or TRBV12-4 combines with J gene TRBJ1-5; 10 bases agree with TRBD1. Germline trimming cut 5 bases from V and 3 bases from J; bases unmatched to any gene: 7. The CDR3 contains 16 residues. The CDR3 DNA reads as TGTGCCAGCAGTCCAGGGACAGGGGTTCTCAATCAGCCCCAGCATTTT. Encoded protein: CASSPGTGVLNQPQHF.

This clonotype appeared many times. The rearrangement uses TRBV10-3 and TRBJ2-5, with 8 bases matching TRBD2. In germline, CDR1 is ENHRY, CDR2 SYGVKD. There are 16 residues in the CDR3. The V gene end was trimmed by 4 bases and the J gene end by 0 bases; junction bases not matched to a gene: 7. In DNA, the CDR3 is TGTGCCATCAGTGGGGCGGGGGGCCGATACCAAGAGACCCAGTACTTC. It is translated as CAISGAGGRYQETQYF.

This clonotype was counted a few times. The rearrangement uses TRBV9 and TRBJ1-5; D gene ambiguous. This CDR3 has 15 amino acids. Trimming took 3 bases from V and 0 from J, leaving 10 bases between them. Germline V gene lookup returns CDR1 SGDLS and CDR2 YYNGEE. CDR3 region: CASSAGRSSNQPQHF. The CDR3 coding sequence is TGTGCCAGCAGCGCCGGACGATCTAGCAATCAGCCCCAGCATTTT.

This clonotype occurred many times. The CDR3 DNA follows: TGTGCCAGCCGAAGGGAGGGCTACACCGGGGAGCTGTTTTTT. Translation gives CASRREGYTGELFF. V is TRBV6-2 or TRBV6-3 and J is TRBJ2-2; 7 positions agree with TRBD2. J gave up 3 bases and V 8 bases, and 6 bases lay outside the gene matches. CDR1 and CDR2 (germline): MNHEY, SVGEGT. CDR3 length equals 14 residues.

The chain combines TRBV6-2 or TRBV6-3 with TRBJ2-2; a possible D gene is TRBD2 (5 bases). This CDR3 has 12 amino acids. Germline CDR1 MNHEY, CDR2 SVGEGT. The CDR3 spells CASEEDGGELFF. CDR3 sequence (DNA): TGTGCTAGCGAAGAGGATGGCGGGGAGCTGTTTTTT.

The rearrangement uses TRBV30 and TRBJ2-5, with D possibly TRBD1 on 5 matching bases. There are 14 residues in the CDR3. V shed 2 bases and J shed 1 base, with 11 bases lying between them. Germline-derived CDR1 and CDR2 are GTSNPN and SVGIG (reference sequence). CDR3: CAWSQRGVQETQYF. The CDR3 DNA sequence: TGTGCCTGGAGTCAAAGGGGCGTCCAAGAGACCCAGTACTTC.